The 5 T cell receptor beta chains listed next were all sequenced from one sample in a study of STAT5B mutations in CD4+ large granular lymphocyte leukemia. Produced via immunoSEQ multiplex PCR; TCRdb's table is partial and in-frame only. The sample has 21,000 or so clones, 79% seen once. Source material: CD4+ T cells from blood buffy coats. These receptors all stem from a human donor in good health.

This clone was observed once. V is TRBV10-3 and J is TRBJ2-3; D is ambiguous. The germline V gene encodes CDR1 ENHRY and CDR2 SYGVKD. V was clipped by 0 bases and J by 1 base, with 5 bases between them. There are 14 residues in the CDR3. The CDR3 spells CAISESAGTDTQYF. CDR3 coding DNA: TGTGCCATCAGTGAGTCTGCTGGCACAGATACGCAGTATTTT.

This clone appeared a few times. This chain links TRBV2 with TRBJ1-5; 9 positions match TRBD1. Germline V CDR1 and CDR2: SNHLY, FYNNEI. V was pared by 6 bases and J by 6 bases, with 9 bases of the junction left unmatched. The CDR3 is 15 residues long. CDR3 sequence reads: CASRPRTGGVQPQHF. CDR3 DNA: TGTGCCAGCAGGCCTCGTACAGGGGGCGTTCAGCCCCAGCATTTT. Full variable domain (remainder filled in from reference TRBV2 and TRBJ1-5): EPEVTQTPSHQVTQMGQEVILRCVPISNHLYFYWYRQILGQKVEFLVSFYNNEISEKSEIFDDQFSVERPDGSNFTLKIRSTKLEDSAMYFCASRPRTGGVQPQHFGDGTRLSIL.

The CDR3: CASSLQGRSDNEQFF. The CDR3 bases are TGCGCCAGCAGCTTGCAGGGGCGGAGTGACAATGAGCAGTTCTTC. This chain joins TRBV5-1 and TRBJ2-1; TRBD1 might be the D (6 bases). This CDR3 has 15 residues. Trimming pared 1 base from V and 5 bases from J, leaving 13 bases between. Germline CDR1 SGHRS, CDR2 YFSETQ.

In its sample, this clone was seen once. The chain recombines TRBV19 with TRBJ1-1; tentative D call: TRBD1 (5 bases). CDR3 length: 15 amino acids. Trimming cost V 3 bases and J 6 bases, with 17 bases left between them. Germline assignment: CDR1 LNHDA and CDR2 SQIVND (reference sequence). The CDR3 sequence: CASSMGGVGRAEAFF. CDR3 in DNA: TGTGCCAGTAGTATGGGGGGGGTTGGTCGGGCTGAAGCTTTCTTT. Full variable domain (remainder filled in from reference TRBV19 and TRBJ1-1): DGGITQSPKYLFRKEGQNVTLSCEQNLNHDAMYWYRQDPGQGLRLIYYSQIVNDFQKGDIAEGYSVSREKKESFPLTVTSAQKNPTAFYLCASSMGGVGRAEAFFGQGTRLTVV.

The sample holds a few counts of this clone. The chain combines TRBV21-1 with TRBJ2-7; whether TRBD1, the table's D call, matches the DNA was not checked. TRBV21-1 is designated a pseudogene. This CDR3 is 14 amino acids long. Written as DNA, the CDR3 is TGTGCCAGCAGCAAAAGGGGTCTGATCAACGAGCAGTACTTC. Protein sequence: CASSKRGLINEQYF.